This TCR beta chain emerged from a study of cytomegalovirus exposure and HLA in healthy donors. The count of this clone is one. The PCR made use of 60 Vbeta and 13 Jbeta primers. Assay: immunoSEQ multiplex PCR; the TCRdb copy retains only in-frame clones and omits some. The data show 63,000 or so clones, 75% seen once. All the people who gave samples were healthy bone marrow donors. The sequence was collected from a woman in her twenties or thirties in good health and CMV-seropositive. The sample comprised PBMCs.

CDR3 loop: CASSLVAGLDGYTF. The CDR3 nucleotides are TGTGCCAGCAGCTTGGTGGCAGGACTGGATGGCTACACCTTC. J is TRBJ1-2 and V is TRBV5-4; D gene ambiguous. CDR1 SGHNT and CDR2 YYREEE come from the germline V gene (reference sequence). The CDR3 totals 14 residues. Trimming shortened V by 0 bases and J by 6 bases, and 12 bases separated the two germline ends.